Below, one T cell receptor beta chain is given with its context. This table comes from immunoSEQ multiplex PCR, and its TCRdb copy is limited to in-frame clones, with some not included. The sample has some 250,000 clones, roughly 88% seen once. The data originate from a study of blood T cell repertoires in COVID-19. Study-wide context: PBMCs, B-cell-depleted T cells, or T cells were the source of the cDNA or gDNA that made up the material.

There are 14 residues in the CDR3. V trimming: 6 bases; J trimming: 5 bases; junction bases outside the gene matches: 10. The germline V gene encodes CDR1 LNHDA and CDR2 SQIVND (reference sequence). The V and J genes are TRBV19 and TRBJ2-7; TRBD1 matches 7 bases. The source of this sequence is a human donor in a cohort sampled during active COVID-19. The sample taken for sequencing was peripheral blood. The CDR3 coding sequence is TGTGCCAGTAGCCGGCGACAGGGAGTCGACGAGCAGTACTTC. Protein: CASSRRQGVDEQYF.